This TCR beta chain is drawn from a study of early T cells in non-severe SARS-CoV-2 infection. About the study: Sequencing was performed on bulk RNA from unsorted whole blood, leaving chains unpaired.

A single record per CDR3 protein comes from TCRdb applying MiXCR to the 5' RACE reads. The data contain approximately 43,000 distinct CDR3 sequences, about 7% of them seen just once; the ten biggest clones take up 4% to 5.5%. This clonotype has more than one count but fewer than ten. This CDR3 region has 15 residues. Germline V gene lookup returns CDR1 SEHNR and CDR2 FQNEAQ (reference sequence). V was shortened by 2 bases and J by 1 base, with 11 bases between the two germline ends. The sample was whole blood. The chain uses TRBV7-9 and TRBJ1-1; no clear D gene. This TCR came from an adult who was a healthcare worker with PCR-confirmed SARS-CoV-2 infection or an uninfected control (not recorded which). CDR3 in amino acids: CASSLKRPQNTEAFF. CDR3 sequence (DNA): TGTGCCAGCAGCTTAAAGAGACCCCAGAACACTGAAGCTTTCTTT.